The 18 T cell receptor beta chains in this list originate from one sample, sequenced in a study of Ad26.COV2.S vaccination and SARS-CoV-2 variants. As to treatment: over 15 received Ad26.COV2.S at low or high dose, single or two shots; several received placebo; per-sample allocation not given. Specimens were obtained on day 63 following the first vaccine or placebo injection. Generated by immunoSEQ multiplex PCR, the TCRdb table keeps only in-frame clones and is missing some. The sample has around 400,000 clones, 89% seen once. This material consisted of peripheral blood, taken in a trial of Ad26.COV2.S vaccine versus placebo. These receptors all stem from a person aged 18-60 years who received the Ad26.COV2.S COVID-19 vaccine or a placebo.

The chain links TRBV7-3 to TRBJ2-1; 9 nucleotides match TRBD2. Germline CDR1 reads SGHTA; CDR2 reads FQGTGA. V shed 6 bases and J 9 bases; nucleotides not matched to a gene: 12. The CDR3 extends over 15 amino acids. As DNA, the CDR3 is TGTGCCAGCAGTTCCTTCGGGACTAGCTTGGGTGAGCAGTTCTTC. This translates into CASSSFGTSLGEQFF.

This chain joins TRBV7-9 and TRBJ2-4; D is ambiguous. Germline V gives CDR1 SEHNR, CDR2 FQNEAQ (reference sequence). Trimming pared 4 bases from V and 6 bases from J, leaving 7 bases between. The CDR3 is made up of 12 amino acids. The CDR3 region has the DNA TGTGCCAGCAGCTCACACATAAACATTCAGTACTTC. Encoded protein: CASSSHINIQYF. Complete variable domain (other parts from reference TRBV7-9 and TRBJ2-4): DTGVSQNPRHKITKRGQNVTFRCDPISEHNRLYWYRQTLGQGPEFLTYFQNEAQLEKSRLLSDRFSAERPKGSFSTLEIQRTEQGDSAMYLCASSSHINIQYFGAGTRLSVL.

The chain uses TRBV6-1 and TRBJ1-1; D gene unclear. Germline V lookup: CDR1 MNHNS, CDR2 SASEGT. Trimming removed 3 bases at V and 3 bases at J, with 5 bases between. The CDR3 totals 12 residues. The CDR3 here is CASSEADTEAFF. In nucleotides, the CDR3 is TGTGCCAGCAGTGAGGCGGACACTGAAGCTTTCTTT.

The chain is built from TRBV11-2 and TRBJ2-3; no firm D call. V shed 7 bases and J shed 4 bases, with 12 bases lying between them. The CDR3 runs to 13 residues. Looked up from germline, CDR1 is SGHAT and CDR2 is FQNNGV. DNA for the CDR3: TGTGCCAGCAACCCCTTGAGACCAGATACGCAGTATTTT. It encodes CASNPLRPDTQYF.

The rearrangement links TRBV28 to TRBJ2-7; D assignment may be TRBD1 or TRBD2 (5 bases each). The V end was cut by 8 bases, the J end by 6 bases, with 20 bases between. This CDR3 is built from 14 residues. Looked up from germline, CDR1 is MDHEN and CDR2 is SYDVKM. CDR3 sequence: CASFGAELGREQYF. The CDR3, as DNA: TGTGCCAGCTTCGGAGCGGAGTTGGGGCGCGAGCAGTACTTC.

The gene calls are TRBV4-1 and TRBJ2-2; 13 bases map to TRBD2. The J segment lost 5 bases and the V segment lost 1 base, leaving 13 bases of the junction unmatched. CDR3 length: 20 amino acids. CDR1 and CDR2 from the germline V gene are MGHRA and YSYEKL. DNA for the CDR3: TGCGCCAGCAGCCAAGTAAACCCCTGGACTAGCGGGAGAGGGACCGGGGAGCTGTTTTTT. Protein: CASSQVNPWTSGRGTGELFF.

The rearrangement joins TRBV9 to TRBJ2-3, with 10 bases identical to TRBD2. The V segment lost 0 bases and the J segment 5 bases; nucleotides outside the gene matches: 6. CDR1 and CDR2 from the germline V gene are SGDLS and YYNGEE. The CDR3 is 16 residues long. CDR3 in amino acids: CASSVALAGEVDTQYF. The DNA of the CDR3 is TGTGCCAGCAGCGTAGCTCTAGCGGGAGAGGTAGATACGCAGTATTTT.

The chain is built from TRBV2 and TRBJ1-5; 9 nucleotides align to TRBD1. The CDR3 spans 15 residues. Per the germline V gene, CDR1 is SNHLY and CDR2 is FYNNEI. The ends lost 6 bases at V and 4 bases at J; junction bases unmatched: 7. The CDR3 region has the DNA TGTGCCAGCAGAGCCGGGACAGGGAAAAATCAGCCCCAGCATTTT. Its protein is CASRAGTGKNQPQHF.

CDR3 amino acids: CASSLNPGGRARDEQFF. The CDR3 nucleotides are TGTGCCAGCAGCTTAAACCCCGGCGGGAGGGCCAGGGATGAGCAGTTCTTC. The chain is built from TRBV11-3 and TRBJ2-1, with 9 bases that match TRBD2. The CDR3 totals 17 residues. Per germline, CDR1 SGHNT and CDR2 YENEEA. V gave up 2 bases and J gave up 8 bases; unmatched junction bases: 13.

The chain links TRBV5-8 to TRBJ1-6; D not certain. CDR3 length equals 12 residues. Looked up from germline, CDR1 is SGHTS and CDR2 is YDEGEE. The V and J ends lost 1 base and 15 bases respectively, with 11 bases between them. CDR3 bases: TGTGCCAGCAGCTTGCGGAGGAACAACCTCCACTTT. Its protein is CASSLRRNNLHF.

The V call is TRBV4-2, the J call TRBJ1-2, with 7 positions matching TRBD1. There are 16 residues in the CDR3. V shed 1 base, J shed 4 bases, and the junction held 9 bases outside the gene matches. CDR1 and CDR2 (germline): LGHNA, YNFKEQ. The CDR3: CASSQAEGARGYGYTF. The CDR3 coding sequence is TGTGCCAGCAGCCAAGCGGAGGGGGCGAGGGGCTATGGCTACACCTTC.

The CDR3 DNA follows: TGTGCCAGCAGTGTCCGGCAAGGGACAGCGGTCACAGATACGCAGTATTTT. It is translated as CASSVRQGTAVTDTQYF. The chain has TRBV6-1 and TRBJ2-3, with 7 nucleotides matching TRBD1. The CDR3 totals 17 residues. Trimming cost V 4 bases and J 2 bases; bases outside gene matches: 12. Germline V gene data show CDR1 as MNHNS and CDR2 as SASEGT.

V usage is TRBV2 and J usage is TRBJ1-4; possible D gene TRBD1, 5 bases. The length of the CDR3 is 16 residues. The V and J ends lost 2 bases and 0 bases respectively, with 10 bases between them. Germline V gives CDR1 SNHLY, CDR2 FYNNEI. The CDR3 spells CASSEFRATTNEKLFF. The DNA for the CDR3 is TGTGCCAGCAGTGAATTCAGGGCCACAACTAATGAAAAACTGTTTTTT.

This sequence joins TRBV5-6 and TRBJ1-2, with 8 bases fitting TRBD1. The CDR3 is 16 amino acids. The J segment lost 2 bases and the V segment lost 4 bases, leaving 10 bases of the junction unmatched. CDR1 is SGHDT and CDR2 is YYEEEE in the germline V gene. CDR3 residues: CASSAQGDWINYGYTF. The CDR3 nucleotides read TGTGCCAGCAGCGCACAGGGGGATTGGATAAACTATGGCTACACCTTC.

The chain employs TRBV21-1 and TRBJ1-1; the table's D call, TRBD1, has no DNA check behind it. TRBV21-1 is labeled a pseudogene. This CDR3 has 16 amino acids. CDR3 DNA: TGTGCCAGCAGCAAAGGGGGACAGGGGACGAACACTGAAGCTTTCTTT. Amino acid sequence: CASSKGGQGTNTEAFF.

This clone was counted ten times or more. The V gene is TRBV23-1, the J gene TRBJ1-5, with a tentative D call TRBD1 (6 bases). TRBV23-1 carries the ORF label, with uncertain function. The CDR3 contains 15 residues. Trimming took off 7 bases at V and 5 bases at J, with 18 bases between the two ends. CDR3 amino acids: CASIRGPGRYQPQHF. Here the CDR3 DNA reads TGCGCCAGCATCCGGGGGCCTGGGCGGTATCAGCCCCAGCATTTT.

The CDR3 DNA is TGTGCCAGCAGCTTGACGGGAGAGGTCCAAGAGACCCAGTACTTC. Translating it yields CASSLTGEVQETQYF. V and J are TRBV5-6 and TRBJ2-5; the D gene is possibly TRBD2 (6 bases). Trimming took off 1 base at V and 1 base at J, with 11 bases between the two ends. CDR1 and CDR2 (germline): SGHDT, YYEEEE. CDR3 size: 15 residues. The full variable domain, completed using reference TRBV5-6 and TRBJ2-5, is DAGVTQSPTHLIKTRGQQVTLRCSPKSGHDTVSWYQQALGQGPQFIFQYYEEEERQRGNFPDRFSGHQFPNYSSELNVNALLLGDSALYLCASSLTGEVQETQYFGPGTRLLVL.

The chain employs TRBV11-2 and TRBJ1-4; 7 positions match TRBD1. The ends lost 0 bases at V and 8 bases at J; junction bases unmatched: 9. The CDR3 spans 16 residues. Germline V CDR1 and CDR2: SGHAT, FQNNGV. DNA of the CDR3: TGTGCCAGCAGCTTAGATTTGGCAGGGGGAGGAGAAAAACTGTTTTTT. This encodes CASSLDLAGGGEKLFF.